This TCR beta chain was sequenced during a study of neoadjuvant nivolumab and ipilimumab in lung cancer. Study as a whole: Nivolumab 3 mg/kg was given days 1, 15 and 29, plus ipilimumab 1 mg/kg day 1 in combination.

Whole-study results and caveats: Only two of four nivolumab-treated tumors gained richness and clonality by surgery. Resected tumors had greater TCR richness and clonality than uninvolved lung. Resected-tumor TCR richness correlated positively with pretherapy blood richness.

As to this clone: Its antigen remains unknown.

The table came from immunoSEQ multiplex PCR; TCRdb's copy has only in-frame clones and leaves some out. The sample contains roughly 28,000 clones, about 83% of which appear only once. Germline V CDR1 and CDR2: SGHDT, YYEEEE. V gave up 4 bases and J gave up 0 bases; unmatched junction bases: 4. The CDR3 is 16 residues long. Sequenced here: tumor tissue, sampled after neoadjuvant nivolumab, alone or with ipilimumab, at or shortly before surgery. V is TRBV5-6 and J is TRBJ2-2; TRBD1 agrees at 9 bases. The sequence was obtained from an adult with non-small cell lung cancer. CDR3 DNA: TGTGCCAGCAGCCGATGGGACAGGGCGAACACCGGGGAGCTGTTTTTT. Encoded protein: CASSRWDRANTGELFF.